The source of this TCR beta chain is a study of T cells after somatic rescue of genetic block. Germline loops: CDR1 SGHNT, CDR2 YENEEA. V lost 2 bases, J lost 6 bases, and 4 bases stayed unmatched. This CDR3 contains 13 residues. Method: immunoSEQ multiplex PCR; TCRdb's copy keeps in-frame clones and lacks some. This table has 50,000 to 60,000 clones, approximately 96% appearing once. This sequence joins TRBV11-3 and TRBJ2-7; 7 positions agree with TRBD1. This clonotype originated in a child under two years old. The sample was peripheral blood mononuclear cells (PBMCs). In DNA, the CDR3 is TGTGCCAGCAGCTTACATCCAGGGGGCGAGCAGTACTTC. Its translation is CASSLHPGGEQYF. The variable domain in full, with the rest retrieved from reference TRBV11-3 and TRBJ2-7, is EAGVVQSPRYKIIEKKQPVAFWCNPISGHNTLYWYLQNLGQGPELLIRYENEEAVDDSQLPKDRFSAERLKGVDSTLKIQPAELGDSAVYLCASSLHPGGEQYFGPGTRLTVT.